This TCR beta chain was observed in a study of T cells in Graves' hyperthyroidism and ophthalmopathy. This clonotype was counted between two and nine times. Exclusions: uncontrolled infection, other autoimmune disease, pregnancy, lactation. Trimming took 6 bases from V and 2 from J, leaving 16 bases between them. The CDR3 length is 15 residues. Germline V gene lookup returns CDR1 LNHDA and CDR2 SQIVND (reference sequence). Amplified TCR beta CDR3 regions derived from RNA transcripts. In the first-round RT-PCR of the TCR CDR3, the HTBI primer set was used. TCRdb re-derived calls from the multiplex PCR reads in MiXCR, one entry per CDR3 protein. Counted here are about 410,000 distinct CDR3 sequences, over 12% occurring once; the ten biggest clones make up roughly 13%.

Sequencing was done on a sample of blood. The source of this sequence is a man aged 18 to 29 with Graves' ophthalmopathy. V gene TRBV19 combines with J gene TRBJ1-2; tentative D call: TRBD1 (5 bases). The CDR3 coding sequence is TGTGCCAGTAGCGACCCGAGGGGAGTAAACTATGGCTACACCTTC. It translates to CASSDPRGVNYGYTF.